This T cell receptor beta chain was captured in a study of T cell responses to AZD1222 COVID-19 vaccine. This clone has a single count. This CDR3 comprises 14 residues. Germline lookup yields CDR1 SEHNR and CDR2 FQNEAQ (reference sequence). Germline trimming cut 5 bases from V and 4 bases from J; bases unmatched to any gene: 6. TCRdb keeps only in-frame clones here, not all; method: immunoSEQ multiplex PCR. The sample contains over 130,000 clones, about 92% of which appear only once. The V gene is TRBV7-9, the J gene TRBJ2-7; 9 bases match TRBD1. The TCR was taken from an adult in good health. The sequencing used peripheral blood, collected on day 0 of AZD1222 vaccination. The DNA for the CDR3 is TGTGCCAGCAGCCACGGACAGGGGTGGTACGAGCAGTACTTC. Its protein is CASSHGQGWYEQYF.